The source of this T cell receptor (beta chain) is a study of T cell repertoires in cytomegalovirus infection. Study-level information: It was the public TCR beta signatures that indicated both CMV infection and matching HLA type. Study-wide findings and caveats: The ex vivo response was dominated by HLA-C-restricted CMV-specific TCR beta clonotypes. Carriers of CMV and the relevant HLA type were discriminated by public TCR beta frequency.

The CDR3 is 16 residues long. V was cut by 5 bases and J by 7 bases, with 23 bases left in between. CDR1 and CDR2 (germline): SEHNR, FQNEAQ (reference sequence). This clonotype was recorded many times. The target antigen is unknown. MiXCR, run by TCRdb on the reads, gives a single entry per CDR3 protein. The profile shows some 440,000 distinct CDR3 sequences, 30% to 40% of them singletons. The TCR sequence derives from a human donor in good health (CMV status not recorded). Some clones in this sample may be carry-over from other donors' samples. Sequenced material: PBMCs. The chain combines TRBV7-9 with TRBJ1-2; D is unresolved. The CDR3 DNA reads TGTGCCAGCAGCCCTGCTCTCGGTATGACTTTAAGTGGCTACACCTTC. Amino acids: CASSPALGMTLSGYTF.